This T cell receptor beta chain appears in the sequencing data of a study of T cells in women clearing cervical HPV infection. Study overall: Case blood was drawn when the lesion was first found; control blood after infection became undetectable.

The CDR3 has 13 amino acids. Per the germline V gene, CDR1 is LNHDA and CDR2 is SQIVND (reference sequence). Trimming took 1 base from V and 1 from J, leaving 5 bases between them. Whole-study results and caveats: Controls had more TRBV6-7 (approximately 0.15%) than cases (about 0.11%).

Some clones are missing from TCRdb's copy, which holds only in-frame ones; the method was immunoSEQ multiplex PCR. This sample's clone table lists over 30,000 clones. Remarks on this clone: No antigen is known for it. The read halts 3 residues ahead of the CDR3 end, with the missing end drawn from the germline J gene.

The material sequenced was blood buffy coat. The rearrangement uses TRBV19 and TRBJ2-7; D gene uncertain. This clonotype was obtained from a woman between 18 and 69 years old with a cervical HPV16 infection that either progressed to CIN3+ or cleared (not recorded which). CDR3 in amino acids: CASSIVQSYEQYF. CDR3 DNA (partial): TGTGCCAGTAGTATAGTACAGTCCTACGAG.